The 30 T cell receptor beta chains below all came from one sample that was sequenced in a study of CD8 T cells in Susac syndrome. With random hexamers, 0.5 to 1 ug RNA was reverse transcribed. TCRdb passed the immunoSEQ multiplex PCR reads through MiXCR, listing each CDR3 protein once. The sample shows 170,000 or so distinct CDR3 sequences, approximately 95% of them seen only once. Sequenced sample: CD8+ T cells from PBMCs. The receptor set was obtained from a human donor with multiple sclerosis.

CDR3: CSALNWTSGYYEQYF. In nucleotides, the CDR3 is TGCAGTGCTCTAAACTGGACTAGCGGATACTACGAGCAGTACTTC. The rearrangement joins TRBV20-1 to TRBJ2-7; TRBD2 matches 10 bases. CDR1 is DFQATT, CDR2 SNEGSKA, per germline (reference sequence). This CDR3 is 15 amino acids long. Trimming cost V 5 bases and J 3 bases; bases outside gene matches: 10.

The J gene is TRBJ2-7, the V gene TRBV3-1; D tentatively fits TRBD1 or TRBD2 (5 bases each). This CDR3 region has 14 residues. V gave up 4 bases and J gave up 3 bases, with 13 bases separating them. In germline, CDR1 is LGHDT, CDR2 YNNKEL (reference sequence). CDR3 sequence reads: CASSRWDGYYEQYF. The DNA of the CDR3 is TGTGCCAGCAGCCGATGGGACGGTTACTACGAGCAGTACTTC.

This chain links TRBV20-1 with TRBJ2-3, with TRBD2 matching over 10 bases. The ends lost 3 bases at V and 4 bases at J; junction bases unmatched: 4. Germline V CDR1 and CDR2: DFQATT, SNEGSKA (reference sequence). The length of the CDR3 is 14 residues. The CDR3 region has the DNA TGCAGTGCTAGGGGGACTAGCGTCCCAGATACGCAGTATTTT. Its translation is CSARGTSVPDTQYF.

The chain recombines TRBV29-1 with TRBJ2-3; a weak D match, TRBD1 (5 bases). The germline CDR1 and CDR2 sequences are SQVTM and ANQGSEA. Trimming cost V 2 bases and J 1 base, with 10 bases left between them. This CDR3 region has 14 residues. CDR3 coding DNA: TGCAGCGTTGAACAGGGATGGGGCACAGATACGCAGTATTTT. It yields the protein CSVEQGWGTDTQYF.

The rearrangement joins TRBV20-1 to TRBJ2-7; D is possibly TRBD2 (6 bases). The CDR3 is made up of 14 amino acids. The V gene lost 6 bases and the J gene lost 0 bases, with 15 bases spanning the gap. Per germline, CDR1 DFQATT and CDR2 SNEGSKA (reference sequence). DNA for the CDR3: TGCAGTGCAGCCGGGACTTTTTACTCCTACGAGCAGTACTTC. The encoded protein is CSAAGTFYSYEQYF.

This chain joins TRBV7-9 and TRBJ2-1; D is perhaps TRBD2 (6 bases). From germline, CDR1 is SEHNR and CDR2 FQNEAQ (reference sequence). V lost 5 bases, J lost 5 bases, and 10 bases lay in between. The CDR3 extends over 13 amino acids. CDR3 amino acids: CASSRSGNNEQFF. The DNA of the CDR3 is TGTGCCAGCAGCCGTAGCGGCAACAATGAGCAGTTCTTC.

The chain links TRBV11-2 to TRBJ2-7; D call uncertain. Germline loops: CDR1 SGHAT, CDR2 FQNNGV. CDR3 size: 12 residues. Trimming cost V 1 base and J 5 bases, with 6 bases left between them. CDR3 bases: TGTGCCAGCAGCTTAGCTCCCCACGAGCAGTACTTC. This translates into CASSLAPHEQYF.

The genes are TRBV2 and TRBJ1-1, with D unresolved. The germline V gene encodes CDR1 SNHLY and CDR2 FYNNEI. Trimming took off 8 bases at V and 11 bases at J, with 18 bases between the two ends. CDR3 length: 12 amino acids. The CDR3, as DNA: TGTGCCAGCTTACCGGGATTGCGCATGGCTTTCTTT. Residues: CASLPGLRMAFF.

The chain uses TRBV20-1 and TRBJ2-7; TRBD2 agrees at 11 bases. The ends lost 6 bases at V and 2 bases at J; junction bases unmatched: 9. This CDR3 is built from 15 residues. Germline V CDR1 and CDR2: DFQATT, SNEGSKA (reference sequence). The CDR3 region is CSALSILAGAYEQYF. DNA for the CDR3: TGCAGTGCCCTATCCATACTAGCGGGAGCCTACGAGCAGTACTTC.

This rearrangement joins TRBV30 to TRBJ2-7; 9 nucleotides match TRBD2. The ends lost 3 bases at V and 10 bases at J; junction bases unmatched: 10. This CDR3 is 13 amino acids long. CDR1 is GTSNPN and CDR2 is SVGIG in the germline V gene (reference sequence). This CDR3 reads CAWSPLGLAEQYF. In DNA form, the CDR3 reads TGTGCCTGGAGCCCCTTGGGACTAGCCGAACAGTACTTC.

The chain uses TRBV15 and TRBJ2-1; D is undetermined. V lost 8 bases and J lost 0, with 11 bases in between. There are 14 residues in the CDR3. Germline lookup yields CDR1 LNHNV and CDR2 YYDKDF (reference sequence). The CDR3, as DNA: TGTGCCACCGGGCTAACCTTCTCCTACAATGAGCAGTTCTTC. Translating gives CATGLTFSYNEQFF.

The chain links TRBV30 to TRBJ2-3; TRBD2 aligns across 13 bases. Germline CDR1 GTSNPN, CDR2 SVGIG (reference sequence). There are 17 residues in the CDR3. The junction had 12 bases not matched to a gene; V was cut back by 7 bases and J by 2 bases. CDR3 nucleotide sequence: TGTGCCTCCGATGAACTAGCGGGGGGGGGCAACACAGATACGCAGTATTTT. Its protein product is CASDELAGGGNTDTQYF.

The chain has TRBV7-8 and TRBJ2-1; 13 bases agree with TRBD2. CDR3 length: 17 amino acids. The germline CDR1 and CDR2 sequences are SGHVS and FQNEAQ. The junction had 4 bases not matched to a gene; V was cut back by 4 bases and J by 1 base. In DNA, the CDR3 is TGTGCCAGCAGCTCAGGACTAGCGGGAGTGTCCTACAATGAGCAGTTCTTC. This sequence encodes CASSSGLAGVSYNEQFF.

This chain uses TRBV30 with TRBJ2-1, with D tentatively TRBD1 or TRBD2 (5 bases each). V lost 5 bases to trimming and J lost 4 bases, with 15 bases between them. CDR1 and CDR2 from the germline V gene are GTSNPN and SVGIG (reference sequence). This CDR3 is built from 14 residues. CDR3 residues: CAWEPGTAYNEQFF. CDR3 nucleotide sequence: TGTGCCTGGGAACCCGGGACGGCATACAATGAGCAGTTCTTC. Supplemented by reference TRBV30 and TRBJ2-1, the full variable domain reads SQTIHQWPATLVQPVGSPLSLECTVEGTSNPNLYWYRQAAGRGLQLLFYSVGIGQISSEVPQNLSASRPQDRQFILSSKKLLLSDSGFYLCAWEPGTAYNEQFFGPGTRLTVL.

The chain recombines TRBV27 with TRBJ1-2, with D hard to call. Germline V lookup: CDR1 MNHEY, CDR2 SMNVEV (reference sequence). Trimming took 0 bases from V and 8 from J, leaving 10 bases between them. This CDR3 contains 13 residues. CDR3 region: CASSLSANWGYTF. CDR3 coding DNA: TGTGCCAGCAGTTTATCGGCCAACTGGGGCTACACCTTC.

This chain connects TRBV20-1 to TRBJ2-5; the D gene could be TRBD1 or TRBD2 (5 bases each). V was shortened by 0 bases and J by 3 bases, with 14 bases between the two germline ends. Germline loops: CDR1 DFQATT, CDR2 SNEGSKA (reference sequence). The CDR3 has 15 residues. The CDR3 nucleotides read TGCAGTGCTAGAGATTCCCCGTGGGGGAAAGAGACCCAGTACTTC. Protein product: CSARDSPWGKETQYF.

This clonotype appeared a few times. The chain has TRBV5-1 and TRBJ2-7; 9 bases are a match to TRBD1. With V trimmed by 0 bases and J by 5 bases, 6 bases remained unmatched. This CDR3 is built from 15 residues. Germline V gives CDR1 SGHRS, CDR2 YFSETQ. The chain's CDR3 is CASSLELDRGHEQYF. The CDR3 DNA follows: TGCGCCAGCAGCTTGGAACTGGACAGGGGACACGAGCAGTACTTC. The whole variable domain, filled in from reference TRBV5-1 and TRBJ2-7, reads KAGVTQTPRYLIKTRGQQVTLSCSPISGHRSVSWYQQTPGQGLQFLFEYFSETQRNKGNFPGRFSGRQFSNSRSEMNVSTLELGDSALYLCASSLELDRGHEQYFGPGTRLTVT.

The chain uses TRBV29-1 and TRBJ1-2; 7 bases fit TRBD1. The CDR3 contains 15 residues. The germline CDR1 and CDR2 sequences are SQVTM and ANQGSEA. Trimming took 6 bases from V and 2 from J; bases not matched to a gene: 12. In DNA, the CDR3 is TGCAGCGTGGAAAATCCGGGACAGAGGAACTATGGCTACACCTTC. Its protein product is CSVENPGQRNYGYTF.

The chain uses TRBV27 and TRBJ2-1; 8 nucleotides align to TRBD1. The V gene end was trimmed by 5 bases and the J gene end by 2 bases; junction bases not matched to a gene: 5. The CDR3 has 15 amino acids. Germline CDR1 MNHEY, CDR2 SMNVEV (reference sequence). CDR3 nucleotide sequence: TGTGCCAGCAGTACCGGACAGGGAACCTACAATGAGCAGTTCTTC. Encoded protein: CASSTGQGTYNEQFF.

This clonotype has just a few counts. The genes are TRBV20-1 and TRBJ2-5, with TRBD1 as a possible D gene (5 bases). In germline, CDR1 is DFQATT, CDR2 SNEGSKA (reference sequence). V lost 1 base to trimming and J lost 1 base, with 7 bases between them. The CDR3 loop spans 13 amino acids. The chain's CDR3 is CSARGGIQETQYF. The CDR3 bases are TGCAGTGCTAGAGGGGGCATCCAAGAGACCCAGTACTTC.

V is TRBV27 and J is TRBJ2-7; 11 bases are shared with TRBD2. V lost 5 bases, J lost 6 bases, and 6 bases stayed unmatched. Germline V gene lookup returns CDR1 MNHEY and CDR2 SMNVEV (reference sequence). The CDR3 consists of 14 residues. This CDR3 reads CASSVLAGGLEQYF. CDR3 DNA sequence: TGTGCCAGCAGTGTCCTAGCGGGGGGCCTCGAGCAGTACTTC.

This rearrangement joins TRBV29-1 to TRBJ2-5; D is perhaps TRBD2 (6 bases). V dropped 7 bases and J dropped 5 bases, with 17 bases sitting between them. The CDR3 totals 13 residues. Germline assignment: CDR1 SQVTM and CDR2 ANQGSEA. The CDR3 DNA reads TGCAGCGGCGGGGTAGTGGGAGCCGAGACCCAGTACTTC. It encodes CSGGVVGAETQYF.

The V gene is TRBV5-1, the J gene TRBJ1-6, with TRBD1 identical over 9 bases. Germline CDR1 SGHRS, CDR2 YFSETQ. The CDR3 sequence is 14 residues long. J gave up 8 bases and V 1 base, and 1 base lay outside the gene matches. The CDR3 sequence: CASSLTGGYSPLHF. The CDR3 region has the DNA TGCGCCAGCAGCTTGACAGGGGGCTATTCACCCCTCCACTTT.

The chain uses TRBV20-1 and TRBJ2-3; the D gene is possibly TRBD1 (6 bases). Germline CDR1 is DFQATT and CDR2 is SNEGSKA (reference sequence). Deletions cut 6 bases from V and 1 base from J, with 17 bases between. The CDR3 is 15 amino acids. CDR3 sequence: CSAHLAGDGTDTQYF. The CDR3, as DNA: TGCAGTGCCCACCTCGCAGGGGACGGCACAGATACGCAGTATTTT.

CDR3 loop: CASSLSRENIQYF. The CDR3, as DNA: TGTGCCAGCAGTTTATCCAGGGAAAACATTCAGTACTTC. The chain combines TRBV27 with TRBJ2-4; TRBD1 is a possible D gene (5 bases). In germline, CDR1 is MNHEY, CDR2 SMNVEV (reference sequence). Deletions cut 0 bases from V and 5 bases from J, with 5 bases between. The CDR3 has 13 residues.

The CDR3 is CSASSGRSYNEQFF. The DNA for the CDR3 is TGCAGTGCTTCAAGCGGGAGGTCCTACAATGAGCAGTTCTTC. This rearrangement joins TRBV20-1 to TRBJ2-1; 9 positions match TRBD2. J gave up 1 base and V 5 bases, and 3 bases lay outside the gene matches. Germline V CDR1 and CDR2: DFQATT, SNEGSKA (reference sequence). The CDR3 totals 14 residues.

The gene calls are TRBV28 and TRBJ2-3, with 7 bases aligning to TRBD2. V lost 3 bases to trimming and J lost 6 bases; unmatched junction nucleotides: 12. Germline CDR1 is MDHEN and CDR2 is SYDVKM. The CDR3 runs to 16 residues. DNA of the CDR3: TGTGCCAGCAGTTTCCTGGGGGGAGGGGTGTCGGATACGCAGTATTTT. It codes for CASSFLGGGVSDTQYF.

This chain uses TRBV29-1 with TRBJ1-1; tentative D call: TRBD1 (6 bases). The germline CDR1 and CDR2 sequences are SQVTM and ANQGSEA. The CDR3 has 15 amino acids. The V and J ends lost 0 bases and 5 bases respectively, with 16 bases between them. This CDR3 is CSVEDLGARMTEAFF. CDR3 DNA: TGCAGCGTTGAAGATTTGGGGGCGAGGATGACTGAAGCTTTCTTT.

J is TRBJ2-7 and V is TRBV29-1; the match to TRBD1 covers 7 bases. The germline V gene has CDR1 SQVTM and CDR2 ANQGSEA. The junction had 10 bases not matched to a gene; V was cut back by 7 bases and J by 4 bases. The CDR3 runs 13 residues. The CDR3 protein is CSAMGQFMYEQYF. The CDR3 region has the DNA TGCAGCGCCATGGGACAGTTTATGTACGAGCAGTACTTC.

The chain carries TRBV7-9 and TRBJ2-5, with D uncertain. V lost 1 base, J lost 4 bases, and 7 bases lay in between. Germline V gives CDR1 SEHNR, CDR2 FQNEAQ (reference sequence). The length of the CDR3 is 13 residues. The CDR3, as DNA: TGTGCCAGCAGCTTAGTCAACAGAGAGACCCAGTACTTC. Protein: CASSLVNRETQYF.